The 14 T cell receptor beta chains in this list originate from one sample, sequenced in a study of T cell responses to AZD1222 COVID-19 vaccine. The data were produced by immunoSEQ multiplex PCR, yet TCRdb's version contains in-frame clones alone and is incomplete. Among about 91,000 clones listed, around 90% were seen once. The starting material was peripheral blood, obtained 28 days after the second AZD1222 dose. The receptors shown here come from an adult who received the AZD1222 COVID-19 vaccine.

The chain uses TRBV19 and TRBJ1-1; 8 bases map to TRBD1. Germline V gives CDR1 LNHDA, CDR2 SQIVND (reference sequence). V lost 5 bases to trimming and J lost 3 bases; unmatched junction nucleotides: 2. The length of the CDR3 is 13 residues. CDR3 sequence reads: CASSVDRDTEAFF. The CDR3 bases are TGTGCCAGTAGTGTGGACAGGGACACTGAAGCTTTCTTT.

The chain is built from TRBV19 and TRBJ1-1; 7 nucleotides match TRBD1. Germline CDR1 is LNHDA and CDR2 is SQIVND (reference sequence). V lost 2 bases to trimming and J lost 8 bases; unmatched junction nucleotides: 8. The CDR3 is 14 residues long. The CDR3 sequence is CASSIRSGGQEAFF. The CDR3 nucleotides are TGTGCCAGTAGTATAAGGTCGGGGGGACAGGAAGCTTTCTTT.

The chain uses TRBV9 and TRBJ1-1; D remains unclear. This CDR3 spans 15 amino acids. The germline V gene has CDR1 SGDLS and CDR2 YYNGEE. The V and J ends lost 1 base and 1 base respectively, with 11 bases between them. Here the CDR3 reads CASSVRGGENTEAFF. Here the CDR3 DNA reads TGTGCCAGCAGCGTACGGGGAGGTGAGAACACTGAAGCTTTCTTT.

This rearrangement joins TRBV18 to TRBJ2-3, with D perhaps TRBD1 or TRBD2 (5 bases each). Germline CDR1 and CDR2: KGHSH and LQKENI. The V gene lost 6 bases and the J gene lost 2 bases, with 9 bases spanning the gap. The CDR3 covers 13 residues. Here the CDR3 reads CASSVGTTDTQYF. CDR3 DNA sequence: TGTGCCAGCTCGGTTGGGACCACAGATACGCAGTATTTT.

The chain has TRBV18 and TRBJ1-1, with 7 bases matching TRBD1. Per germline, CDR1 KGHSH and CDR2 LQKENI. This CDR3 comprises 14 residues. J lost 10 bases, V lost 1 base, and 9 bases had no gene match. The CDR3 here is CASSPQDRARGAFF. The CDR3 DNA follows: TGTGCCAGCTCACCACAAGACAGGGCCCGGGGAGCTTTCTTT.

This clone appeared a single time. The chain employs TRBV11-3 and TRBJ2-7; either TRBD1 or TRBD2 may fit D (5 bases each). CDR3 length: 12 residues. Germline V gene data show CDR1 as SGHNT and CDR2 as YENEEA. The V end lost 8 bases, the J end lost 10 bases, and 18 bases lay between the germline ends. The CDR3 spells CASSRDGVSQYF. The CDR3 nucleotides are TGTGCCAGCTCGAGGGACGGGGTATCCCAGTACTTC. The whole variable domain, filled in from reference TRBV11-3 and TRBJ2-7, reads EAGVVQSPRYKIIEKKQPVAFWCNPISGHNTLYWYLQNLGQGPELLIRYENEEAVDDSQLPKDRFSAERLKGVDSTLKIQPAELGDSAVYLCASSRDGVSQYFGPGTRLTVT.

The chain links TRBV18 to TRBJ1-5, with D maybe TRBD1 (6 bases). V shed 4 bases and J shed 4 bases, with 8 bases lying between them. Germline lookup yields CDR1 KGHSH and CDR2 LQKENI. The CDR3 length is 13 residues. Written as DNA, the CDR3 is TGTGCCAGCTCACTTGGACAGAATCAGCCCCAGCATTTT. This translates into CASSLGQNQPQHF.

The chain employs TRBV6-5 and TRBJ1-4; 9 positions match TRBD1. Germline CDR1 is MNHEY and CDR2 is SVGAGI. There are 15 residues in the CDR3. The V gene end was trimmed by 6 bases and the J gene end by 7 bases; junction bases not matched to a gene: 9. The CDR3 protein is CASRPQQGAREKLFF. In nucleotides, the CDR3 is TGTGCCAGCAGGCCTCAACAGGGGGCGCGTGAAAAACTGTTTTTT.

This sequence joins TRBV18 and TRBJ2-1, with 8 bases that match TRBD1. Germline V gives CDR1 KGHSH, CDR2 LQKENI. The ends lost 7 bases at V and 0 bases at J; junction bases unmatched: 5. The CDR3 extends over 15 amino acids. CDR3 nucleotides: TGTGCCAGCTTTGCCGGGACAGGCTCCTACAATGAGCAGTTCTTC. Translating gives CASFAGTGSYNEQFF.

The chain has TRBV6-5 and TRBJ2-7; 8 nucleotides match TRBD1. Germline V gene lookup returns CDR1 MNHEY and CDR2 SVGAGI. The CDR3 is 14 amino acids. V shed 8 bases and J 0 bases; nucleotides not matched to a gene: 6. The CDR3 coding sequence is TGTGCCAGCCGGACAGGGCTTAGCTCCTACGAGCAGTACTTC. Translation gives CASRTGLSSYEQYF.

This clone has a single count. The genes are TRBV10-2 and TRBJ2-7; weak D call: TRBD1 (5 bases). CDR3 length: 12 residues. Germline-derived CDR1 and CDR2 are WSHSY and SAAADI. Trimming pared 5 bases from V and 3 bases from J, leaving 8 bases between. In nucleotides, the CDR3 is TGCGCCAGCAGTCCTACAGGCTACGAGCAGTACTTC. This sequence encodes CASSPTGYEQYF.

The chain has TRBV4-3 and TRBJ1-1; D is uncertain. Germline CDR1 reads LGHNA; CDR2 reads YSLEER. V was trimmed by 0 bases and J by 1 base, leaving 6 bases between them. This CDR3 region has 14 residues. DNA of the CDR3: TGCGCCAGCAGCCAAGAGGCGGCGAACACTGAAGCTTTCTTT. Its protein is CASSQEAANTEAFF.

The V call is TRBV6-5, the J call TRBJ1-2; D is possibly TRBD1 (5 bases). The CDR3 extends over 12 amino acids. Germline V gene lookup returns CDR1 MNHEY and CDR2 SVGAGI. The V end was cut by 8 bases, the J end by 8 bases, with 15 bases between. CDR3 coding DNA: TGTGCCAGCGCCGGGGGTTCGGGAGGCTACACCTTC. Its translation: CASAGGSGGYTF.

The V gene is TRBV5-8, the J gene TRBJ1-2, with a weak D call TRBD1 (5 bases). This CDR3 comprises 14 residues. Looked up from germline, CDR1 is SGHTS and CDR2 is YDEGEE. V gave up 2 bases and J gave up 7 bases, with 15 bases separating them. CDR3 bases: TGTGCCAGCAGCTTTAGGGGTAGGTCCGGTGGCTACACCTTC. Amino acids: CASSFRGRSGGYTF. Based on the CDR3 plus reference TRBV5-8 and TRBJ1-2, the full variable domain is EAGVTQSPTHLIKTRGQQATLRCSPISGHTSVYWYQQALGLGLQFLLWYDEGEERNRGNFPPRFSGRQFPNYSSELNVNALELEDSALYLCASSFRGRSGGYTFGSGTRLTVV.